This T cell receptor beta chain is from a study of identical twins. Whole-study findings and limits: Less excess twin sharing appeared in beta out-of-frame sequences. Recombination models fit unrelated individuals' TCR alpha sharing but underestimated twins'.

Template switching added a universal primer binding site, and final cDNA carried unique molecular identifiers. Each CDR3 protein gets one entry after TCRdb re-called the 5' RACE reads with MiXCR. Among about 660,000 distinct CDR3 sequences listed, roughly 8% were seen once. Trimming took 3 bases from V and 5 from J, leaving 8 bases between them. This CDR3 has 12 amino acids. Germline V gene sequence: CDR1 SQVTM, CDR2 ANQGSEA. This clonotype was seen a handful of times. Its target is unknown. These data also featured in a second study, about yellow fever vaccine responses in identical twins.

The V call is TRBV29-1, the J call TRBJ1-5, with D uncertain. This receptor was taken from a woman in her late teens or twenties in good health. Material for sequencing was PBMCs. Here the CDR3 DNA reads TGCAGCGTTGAGAAGGGAGATCAGCCCCAGCATTTT. It codes for CSVEKGDQPQHF.